This T cell receptor (beta chain) was profiled in a study of blood T cell repertoires in COVID-19. Study-level background: T cells, B-cell-depleted T cells, or PBMCs supplied cDNA or gDNA.

Seattle patients were enrolled while actively infected and followed longitudinally. The CDR3 contains 14 residues. V was shortened by 6 bases and J by 0 bases, with 12 bases between the two germline ends. Germline V lookup: CDR1 SNHLY, CDR2 FYNNEI. As handled by the study authors: Nucleated cell number was recorded as an estimate derived from reference gene primer amplification. The repertoire was sequenced with immunoSEQ multiplex PCR; TCRdb's copy has only in-frame clones and lacks some. D and trimming come from the DNA, and the V and J calls and clone size come from that table. This table has roughly 220,000 clones, 86% appearing once.

Material: peripheral blood. This receptor was obtained from a woman between 45 and 65 years old with COVID-19, enrolled during active disease. The chain uses TRBV2 and TRBJ2-7, with no clear D. In nucleotides, the CDR3 is TGTGCCAGCAGGAAGGAAGCGAGCTCCTACGAGCAGTACTTC. This encodes CASRKEASSYEQYF.